This T cell receptor (beta chain) was observed in a study of blood T cell repertoires in COVID-19. Whole-study context: COVID-19 samples collected from the United States, Italy and Spain covered acute and convalescent phases.

A Seattle source enrolled patients during active infection and followed them longitudinally. Per the original methods: Nucleated cell number was recorded as an estimate derived from reference gene primer amplification. Here immunoSEQ multiplex PCR was the method, and the copy in TCRdb shows in-frame clones only, minus some. V and J calls and clone size are copied from that table; D and trimming were computed from the DNA. The repertoire holds fewer than 200,000 clones, with approximately 90% as singletons. This CDR3 is 13 amino acids long. V trimming: 4 bases; J trimming: 6 bases; junction bases outside the gene matches: 6. Germline V lookup: CDR1 SGHNT, CDR2 YYREEE (reference sequence).

This receptor was identified in a young man with COVID-19, enrolled during active disease. The chain combines TRBV5-4 with TRBJ1-2; 7 bases align to TRBD1. The sequenced sample was peripheral blood. In nucleotides, the CDR3 is TGTGCCAGCAGCCCCAGGGGGTGGGATGGCTACACCTTC. Residues: CASSPRGWDGYTF.